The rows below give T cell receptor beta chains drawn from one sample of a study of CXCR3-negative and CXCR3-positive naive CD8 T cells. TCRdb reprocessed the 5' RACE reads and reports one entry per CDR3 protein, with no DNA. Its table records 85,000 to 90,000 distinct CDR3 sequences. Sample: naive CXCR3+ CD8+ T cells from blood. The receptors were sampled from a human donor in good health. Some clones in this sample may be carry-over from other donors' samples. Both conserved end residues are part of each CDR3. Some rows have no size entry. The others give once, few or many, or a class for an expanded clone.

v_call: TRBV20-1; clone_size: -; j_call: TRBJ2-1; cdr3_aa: CSASRDRAGSDEQFF
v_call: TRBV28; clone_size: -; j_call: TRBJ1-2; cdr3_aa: CASSPPGTGGADGYTF
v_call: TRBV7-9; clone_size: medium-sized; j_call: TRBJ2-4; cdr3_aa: CASSPPGAKNIQYF
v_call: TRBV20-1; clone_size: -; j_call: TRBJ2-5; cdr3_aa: CSARSLTTVQETQYF
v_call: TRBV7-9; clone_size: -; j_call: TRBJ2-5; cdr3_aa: CASSPKAETQYF
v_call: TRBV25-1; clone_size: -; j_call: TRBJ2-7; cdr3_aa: CASSEYSKLSGSYEQYF
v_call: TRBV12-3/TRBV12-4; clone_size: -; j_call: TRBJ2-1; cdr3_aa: CASSFENSYNQQFF
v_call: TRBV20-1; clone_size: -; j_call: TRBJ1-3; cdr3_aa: CSASPSFRTIYF
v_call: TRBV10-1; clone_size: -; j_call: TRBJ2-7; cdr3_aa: CASSGGQGDFYEQYF
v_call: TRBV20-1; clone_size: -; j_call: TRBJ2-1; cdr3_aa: CSARDLRTSGAYNEQFF
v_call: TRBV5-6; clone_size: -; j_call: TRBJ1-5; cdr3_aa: CASSLLTGNQPQHF
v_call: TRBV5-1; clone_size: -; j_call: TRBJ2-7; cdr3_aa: CASSLLPTGRSYEQYF
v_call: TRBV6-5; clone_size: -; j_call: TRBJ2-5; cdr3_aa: CASSCDYSQETQYF
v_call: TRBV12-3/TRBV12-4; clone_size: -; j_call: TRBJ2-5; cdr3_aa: CASRHALAGKGGETQYF
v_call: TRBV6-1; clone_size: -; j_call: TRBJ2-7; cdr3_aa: CASSETGVYYEQYF
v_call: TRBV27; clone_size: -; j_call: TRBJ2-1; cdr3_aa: CASSTLPPGLAGDNEQFF
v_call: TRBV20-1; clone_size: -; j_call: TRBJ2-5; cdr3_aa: CSARAGDVQETQYF
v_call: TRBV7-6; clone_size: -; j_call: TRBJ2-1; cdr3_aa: CASSPVRDYNEQFF
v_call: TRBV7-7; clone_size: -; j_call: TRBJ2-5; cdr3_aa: CASSLLDKETQYF
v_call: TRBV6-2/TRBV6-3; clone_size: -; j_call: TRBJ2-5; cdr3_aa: CASSYSPGGRAQETQYF
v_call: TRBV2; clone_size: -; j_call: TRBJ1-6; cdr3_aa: CASSDGRGTSYNSPLHF
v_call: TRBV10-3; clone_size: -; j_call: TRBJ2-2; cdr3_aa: CAISEGQGAGELFF
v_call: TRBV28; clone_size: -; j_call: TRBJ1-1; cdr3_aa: CASSFPGTENTEAFF
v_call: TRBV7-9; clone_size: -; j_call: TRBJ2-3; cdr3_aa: CASSLEPSGTTDTQYF